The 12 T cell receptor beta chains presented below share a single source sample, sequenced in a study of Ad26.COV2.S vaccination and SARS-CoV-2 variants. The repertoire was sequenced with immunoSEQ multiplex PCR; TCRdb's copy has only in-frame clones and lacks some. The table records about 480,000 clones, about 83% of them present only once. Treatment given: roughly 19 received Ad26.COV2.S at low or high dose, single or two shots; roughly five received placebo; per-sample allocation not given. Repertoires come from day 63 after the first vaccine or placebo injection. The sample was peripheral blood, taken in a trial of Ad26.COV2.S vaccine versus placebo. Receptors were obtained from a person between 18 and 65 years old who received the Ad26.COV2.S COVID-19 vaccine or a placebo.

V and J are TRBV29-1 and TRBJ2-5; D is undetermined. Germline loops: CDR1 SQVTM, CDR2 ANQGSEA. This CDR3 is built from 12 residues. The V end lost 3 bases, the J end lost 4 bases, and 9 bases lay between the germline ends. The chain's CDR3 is CSVEEGRETQYF. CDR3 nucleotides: TGCAGCGTTGAGGAAGGTCGAGAGACCCAGTACTTC.

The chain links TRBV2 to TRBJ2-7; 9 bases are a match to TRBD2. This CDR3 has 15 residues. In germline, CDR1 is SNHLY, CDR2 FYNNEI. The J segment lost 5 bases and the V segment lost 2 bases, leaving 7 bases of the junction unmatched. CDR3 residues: CASSERASGNDEQYF. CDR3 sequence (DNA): TGTGCCAGCAGTGAAAGGGCTAGCGGGAACGACGAGCAGTACTTC.

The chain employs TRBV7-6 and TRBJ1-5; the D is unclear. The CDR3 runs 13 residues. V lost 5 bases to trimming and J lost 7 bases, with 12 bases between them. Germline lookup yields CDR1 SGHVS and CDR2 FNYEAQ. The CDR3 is CASSLGRGQPQHF. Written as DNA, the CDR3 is TGTGCCAGCAGCCTAGGTCGGGGACAGCCCCAGCATTTT.

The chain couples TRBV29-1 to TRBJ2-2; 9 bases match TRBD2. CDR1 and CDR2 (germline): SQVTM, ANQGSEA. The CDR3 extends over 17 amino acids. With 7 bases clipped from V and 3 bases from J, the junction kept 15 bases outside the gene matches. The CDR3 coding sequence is TGCAGCGCGACAGGGAGGGTAGCGGGAGTCGACACCGGGGAGCTGTTTTTT. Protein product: CSATGRVAGVDTGELFF.

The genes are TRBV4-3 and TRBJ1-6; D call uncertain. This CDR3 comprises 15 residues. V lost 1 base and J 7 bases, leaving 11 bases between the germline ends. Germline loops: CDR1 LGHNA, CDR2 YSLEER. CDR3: CASSQGRVGNSPLHF. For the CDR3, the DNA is TGCGCCAGCAGCCAAGGAAGGGTGGGGAATTCACCCCTCCACTTT.

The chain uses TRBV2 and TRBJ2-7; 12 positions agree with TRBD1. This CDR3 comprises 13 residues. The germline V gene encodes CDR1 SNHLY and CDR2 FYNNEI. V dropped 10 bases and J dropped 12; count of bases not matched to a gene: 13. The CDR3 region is CAISRDRGRLLYF. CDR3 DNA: TGTGCCATCTCCCGGGACAGGGGGCGTCTGCTGTACTTC.

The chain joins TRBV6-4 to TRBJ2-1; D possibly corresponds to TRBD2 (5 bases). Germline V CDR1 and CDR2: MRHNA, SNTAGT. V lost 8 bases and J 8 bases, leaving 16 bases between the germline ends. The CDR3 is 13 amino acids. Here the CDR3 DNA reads TGTGCCAGCTCTCCAGCGGATCGCGATGAGCAGTTCTTC. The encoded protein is CASSPADRDEQFF.

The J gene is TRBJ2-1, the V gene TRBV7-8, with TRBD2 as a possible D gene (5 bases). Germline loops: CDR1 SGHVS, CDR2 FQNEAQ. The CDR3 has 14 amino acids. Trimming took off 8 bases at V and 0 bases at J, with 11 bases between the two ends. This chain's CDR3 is CASGAESSYNEQFF. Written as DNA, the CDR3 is TGTGCCAGCGGAGCGGAAAGCTCCTACAATGAGCAGTTCTTC.

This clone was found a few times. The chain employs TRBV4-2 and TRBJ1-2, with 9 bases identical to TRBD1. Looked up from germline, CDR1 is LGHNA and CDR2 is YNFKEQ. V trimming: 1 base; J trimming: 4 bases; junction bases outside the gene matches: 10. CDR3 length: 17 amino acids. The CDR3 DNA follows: TGTGCCAGCAGCCAAGTTGGGACAGGGTCCGACCTCTATGGCTACACCTTC. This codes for CASSQVGTGSDLYGYTF.

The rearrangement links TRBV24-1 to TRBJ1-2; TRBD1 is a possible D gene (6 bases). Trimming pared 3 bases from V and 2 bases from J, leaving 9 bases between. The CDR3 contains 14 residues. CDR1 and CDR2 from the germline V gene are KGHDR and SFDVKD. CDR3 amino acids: CATSDHQGNYGYTF. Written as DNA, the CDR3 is TGTGCCACCAGTGATCATCAGGGGAACTATGGCTACACCTTC.

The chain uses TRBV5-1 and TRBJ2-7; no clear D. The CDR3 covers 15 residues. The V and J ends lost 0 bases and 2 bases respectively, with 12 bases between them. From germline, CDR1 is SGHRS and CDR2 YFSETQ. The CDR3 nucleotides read TGCGCCAGCAGCTTGGATTTGACAAATACCTACGAGCAGTACTTC. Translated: CASSLDLTNTYEQYF.

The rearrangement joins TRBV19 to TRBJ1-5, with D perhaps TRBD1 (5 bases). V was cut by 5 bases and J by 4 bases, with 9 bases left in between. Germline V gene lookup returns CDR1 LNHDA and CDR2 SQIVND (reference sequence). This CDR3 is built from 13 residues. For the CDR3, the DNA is TGTGCCAGTAGTCCAGGGAGGAATCAGCCCCAGCATTTT. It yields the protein CASSPGRNQPQHF.